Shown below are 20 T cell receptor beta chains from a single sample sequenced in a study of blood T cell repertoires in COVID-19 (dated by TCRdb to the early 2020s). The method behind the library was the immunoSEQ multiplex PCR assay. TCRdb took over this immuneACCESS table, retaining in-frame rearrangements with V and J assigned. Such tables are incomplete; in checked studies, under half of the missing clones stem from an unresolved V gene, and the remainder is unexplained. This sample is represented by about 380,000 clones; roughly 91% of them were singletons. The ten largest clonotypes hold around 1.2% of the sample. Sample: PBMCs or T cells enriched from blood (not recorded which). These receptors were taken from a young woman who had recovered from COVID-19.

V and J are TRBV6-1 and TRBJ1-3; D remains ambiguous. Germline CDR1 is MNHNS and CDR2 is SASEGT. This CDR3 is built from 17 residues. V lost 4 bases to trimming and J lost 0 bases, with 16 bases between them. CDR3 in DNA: TGTGCCAGCAGTGTAGCAGCTTACTTTAGCTCTGGAAACACCATATATTTT. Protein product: CASSVAAYFSSGNTIYF.

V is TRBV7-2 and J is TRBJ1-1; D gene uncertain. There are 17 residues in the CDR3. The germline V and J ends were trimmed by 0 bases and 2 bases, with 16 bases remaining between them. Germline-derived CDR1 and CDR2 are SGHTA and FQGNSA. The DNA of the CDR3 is TGTGCCAGCAGCTTAGCGCCGATTGAGCTACTTAACACTGAAGCTTTCTTT. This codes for CASSLAPIELLNTEAFF. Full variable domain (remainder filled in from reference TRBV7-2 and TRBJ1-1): GAGVSQSPSNKVTEKGKDVELRCDPISGHTALYWYRQSLGQGLEFLIYFQGNSAPDKSGLPSDRFSAERTGGSVSTLTIQRTQQEDSAVYLCASSLAPIELLNTEAFFGQGTRLTVV.

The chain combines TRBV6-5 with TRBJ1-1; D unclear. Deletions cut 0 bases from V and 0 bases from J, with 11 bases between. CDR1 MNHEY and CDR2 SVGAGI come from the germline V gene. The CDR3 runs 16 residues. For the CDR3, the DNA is TGTGCCAGCAGTTACTCATTGAACACGTTGAACACTGAAGCTTTCTTT. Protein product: CASSYSLNTLNTEAFF.

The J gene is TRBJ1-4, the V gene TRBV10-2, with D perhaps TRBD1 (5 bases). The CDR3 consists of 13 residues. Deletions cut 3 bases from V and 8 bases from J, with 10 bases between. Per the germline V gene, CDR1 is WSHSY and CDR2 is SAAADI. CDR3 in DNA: TGCGCCAGCAGTGACAGGGCCCGGGAAAAACTGTTTTTT. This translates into CASSDRAREKLFF.

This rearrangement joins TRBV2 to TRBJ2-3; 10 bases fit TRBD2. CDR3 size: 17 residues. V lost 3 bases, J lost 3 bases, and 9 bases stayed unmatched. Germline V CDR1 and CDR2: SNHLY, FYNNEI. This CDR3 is CASSDAILAGPTDTQYF. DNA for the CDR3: TGTGCCAGCAGTGACGCGATACTAGCGGGGCCTACAGATACGCAGTATTTT.

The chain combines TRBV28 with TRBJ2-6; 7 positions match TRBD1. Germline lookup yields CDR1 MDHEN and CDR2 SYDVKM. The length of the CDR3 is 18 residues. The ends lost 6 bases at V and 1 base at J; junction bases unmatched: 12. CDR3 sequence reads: CASRPLTGVDSGANVLTF. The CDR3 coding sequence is TGTGCCAGCAGACCCCTTACAGGGGTTGATTCTGGGGCCAACGTCCTGACTTTC.

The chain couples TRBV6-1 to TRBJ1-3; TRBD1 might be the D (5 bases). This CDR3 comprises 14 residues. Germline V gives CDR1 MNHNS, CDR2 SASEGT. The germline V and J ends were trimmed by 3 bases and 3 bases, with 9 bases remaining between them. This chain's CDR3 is CASSDSGDGNTIYF. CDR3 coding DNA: TGTGCCAGCAGTGATTCGGGGGATGGAAACACCATATATTTT.

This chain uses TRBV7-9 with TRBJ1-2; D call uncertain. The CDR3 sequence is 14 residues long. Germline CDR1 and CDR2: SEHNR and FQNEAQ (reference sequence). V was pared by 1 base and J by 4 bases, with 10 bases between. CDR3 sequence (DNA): TGTGCCAGCAGCTTAGATGACGGAGGCTATGGCTACACCTTC. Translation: CASSLDDGGYGYTF.

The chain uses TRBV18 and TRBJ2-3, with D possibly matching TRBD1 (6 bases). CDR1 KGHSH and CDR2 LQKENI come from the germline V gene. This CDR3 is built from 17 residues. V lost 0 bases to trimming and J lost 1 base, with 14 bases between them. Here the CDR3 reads CASSPPTQGARTDTQYF. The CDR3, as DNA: TGTGCCAGCTCACCACCAACACAGGGTGCCCGCACAGATACGCAGTATTTT.

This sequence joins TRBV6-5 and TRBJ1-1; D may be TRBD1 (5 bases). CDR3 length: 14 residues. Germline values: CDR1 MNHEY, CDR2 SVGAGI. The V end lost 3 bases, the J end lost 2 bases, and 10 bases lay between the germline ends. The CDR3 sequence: CASSYRQINTEAFF. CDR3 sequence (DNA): TGTGCCAGCAGTTATAGACAGATCAACACTGAAGCTTTCTTT.

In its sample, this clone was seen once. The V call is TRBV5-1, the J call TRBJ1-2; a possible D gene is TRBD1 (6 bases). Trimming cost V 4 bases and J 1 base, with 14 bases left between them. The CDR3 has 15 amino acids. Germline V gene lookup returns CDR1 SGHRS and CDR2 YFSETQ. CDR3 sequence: CASSPGHRDNYGYTF. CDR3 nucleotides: TGCGCCAGCAGCCCGGGACACAGGGATAACTATGGCTACACCTTC.

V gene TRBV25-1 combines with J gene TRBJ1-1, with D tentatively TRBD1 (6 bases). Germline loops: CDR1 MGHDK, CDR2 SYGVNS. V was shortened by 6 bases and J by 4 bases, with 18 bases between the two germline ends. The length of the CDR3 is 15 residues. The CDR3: CASSRGGTKSTEAFF. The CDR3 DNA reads TGTGCCAGCAGCAGGGGAGGGACGAAAAGCACTGAAGCTTTCTTT.

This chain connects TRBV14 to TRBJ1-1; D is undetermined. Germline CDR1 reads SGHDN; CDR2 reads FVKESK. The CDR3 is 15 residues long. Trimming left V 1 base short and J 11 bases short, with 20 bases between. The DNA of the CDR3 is TGTGCCAGCAGCCAAGGGAGCTTGATAAGCCCAAGGGCTTTCTTT. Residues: CASSQGSLISPRAFF. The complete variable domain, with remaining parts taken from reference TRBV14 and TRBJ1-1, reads EAGVTQFPSHSVIEKGQTVTLRCDPISGHDNLYWYRRVMGKEIKFLLHFVKESKQDESGMPNNRFLAERTGGTYSTLKVQPAELEDSGVYFCASSQGSLISPRAFFGQGTRLTVV.

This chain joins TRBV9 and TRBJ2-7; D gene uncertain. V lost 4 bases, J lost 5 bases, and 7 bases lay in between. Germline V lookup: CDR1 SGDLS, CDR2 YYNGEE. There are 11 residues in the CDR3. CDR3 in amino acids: CASSYFDEQYF. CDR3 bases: TGTGCCAGCAGCTACTTCGACGAGCAGTACTTC.

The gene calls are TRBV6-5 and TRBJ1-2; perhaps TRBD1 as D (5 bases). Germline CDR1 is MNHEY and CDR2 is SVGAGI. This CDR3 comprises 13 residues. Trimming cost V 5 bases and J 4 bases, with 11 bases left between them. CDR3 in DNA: TGTGCCAGCAGTCCGGAGGGACCCTATGGCTACACCTTC. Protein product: CASSPEGPYGYTF.

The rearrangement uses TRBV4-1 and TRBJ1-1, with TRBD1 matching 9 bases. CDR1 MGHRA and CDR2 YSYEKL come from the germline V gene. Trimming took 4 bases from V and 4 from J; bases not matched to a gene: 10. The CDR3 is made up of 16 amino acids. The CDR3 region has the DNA TGCGCCAGCAGCCCCTACCGTACAGGGGGCGTCACTGAAGCTTTCTTT. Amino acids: CASSPYRTGGVTEAFF.

CDR3 bases: TGTGCCAGCGGACCAGGACAGGGACATGAAAAACTGTTTTTT. This sequence encodes CASGPGQGHEKLFF. The V call is TRBV27, the J call TRBJ1-4; 8 bases map to TRBD1. Germline-derived CDR1 and CDR2 are MNHEY and SMNVEV (reference sequence). The CDR3 sequence is 14 residues long. Losses at the gene ends were 8 bases for V and 6 bases for J; bases not matched to a gene: 8.

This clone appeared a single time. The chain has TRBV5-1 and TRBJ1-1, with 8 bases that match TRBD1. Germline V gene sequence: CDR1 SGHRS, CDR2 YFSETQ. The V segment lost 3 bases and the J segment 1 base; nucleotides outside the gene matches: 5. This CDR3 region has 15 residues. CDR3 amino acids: CASSWQGAENTEAFF. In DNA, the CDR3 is TGCGCCAGCAGCTGGCAGGGGGCTGAGAACACTGAAGCTTTCTTT.

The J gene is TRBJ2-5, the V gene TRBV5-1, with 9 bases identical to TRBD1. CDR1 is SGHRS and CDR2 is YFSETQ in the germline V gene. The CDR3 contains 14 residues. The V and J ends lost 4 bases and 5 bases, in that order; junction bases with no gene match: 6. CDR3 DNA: TGCGCCAGCAGCCTCGGGACAGGGTACGAGACCCAGTACTTC. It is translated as CASSLGTGYETQYF.

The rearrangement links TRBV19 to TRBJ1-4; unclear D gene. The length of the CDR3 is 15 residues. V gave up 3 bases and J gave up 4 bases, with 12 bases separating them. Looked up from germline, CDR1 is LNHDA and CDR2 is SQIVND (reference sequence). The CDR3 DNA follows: TGTGCCAGTAGTATTGGTCAGACTATTAATGAAAAACTGTTTTTT. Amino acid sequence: CASSIGQTINEKLFF.